These T cell receptor beta chains were read from a single sample in a study of T-cell reconstitution after alpha-beta-depleted transplantation in children. TCRdb redid the calling of the PCR reads with MiXCR, one entry per CDR3 protein. Among approximately 400,000 distinct CDR3 sequences listed, approximately 10% were seen once. The sequencing used PBMCs from the stem cell graft donor, collected from the stem cell graft. The receptors derive from a human donor who donated a stem cell graft to a child with acute myeloid leukemia. Both conserved end residues are part of each CDR3. Fields, in order: J gene, D gene, V gene, clone size, CDR3 protein, CDR3 DNA. D genes are given only for firm matches. Where a row states a size, it is once, few, many or the class of an expanded clone; other rows omit it.

j_call: TRBJ1-1
d_call: .
v_call: TRBV27
clone_size: few
cdr3_aa: CASSLTVGSGVAFF
cdr3_nt: TGTGCCAGCAGTTTAACGGTCGGATCGGGGGTGGCTTTCTTT

j_call: TRBJ2-4
d_call: TRBD1
v_call: TRBV5-1
clone_size: few
cdr3_aa: CASSARTGEGNIQYF
cdr3_nt: TGCGCCAGCAGCGCCAGGACAGGGGAGGGGAACATTCAGTACTTC

j_call: TRBJ1-1
d_call: .
v_call: TRBV20-1
clone_size: .
cdr3_aa: CSAPLGTEAFF
cdr3_nt: TGCAGTGCCCCGCTGGGGACTGAAGCTTTCTTT

j_call: TRBJ2-1
d_call: .
v_call: TRBV9
clone_size: few
cdr3_aa: CASSVTGLPSYNEQFF
cdr3_nt: TGTGCCAGCAGCGTAACTGGGCTACCCTCCTACAATGAGCAGTTCTTC

j_call: TRBJ1-2
d_call: TRBD1
v_call: TRBV27
clone_size: many
cdr3_aa: CASSLGTGNGYTF
cdr3_nt: TGTGCCAGCAGTTTAGGGACAGGGAATGGCTACACCTTC

j_call: TRBJ2-7
d_call: .
v_call: TRBV12-3/TRBV12-4
clone_size: .
cdr3_aa: CASSWRGSSYEQYF
cdr3_nt: TGTGCCAGCAGTTGGCGAGGGAGCTCCTACGAGCAGTACTTC

j_call: TRBJ2-3
d_call: .
v_call: TRBV5-1
clone_size: .
cdr3_aa: CARDQSTCTDTQYF
cdr3_nt: TGCGCCCGGGACCAAAGCACCTGCACAGATACGCAGTATTTT

j_call: TRBJ2-1
d_call: .
v_call: TRBV5-5
clone_size: .
cdr3_aa: CASSLRQGRREFF
cdr3_nt: TGTGCCAGCAGCCTAAGACAGGGCCGGAGGGAGTTCTTC

j_call: TRBJ1-5
d_call: .
v_call: TRBV28
clone_size: few
cdr3_aa: CASRDHLSNQPQHF
cdr3_nt: TGTGCCAGCAGGGACCACCTTAGCAATCAGCCCCAGCATTTT

j_call: TRBJ2-3
d_call: TRBD2
v_call: TRBV5-8
clone_size: few
cdr3_aa: CASSWGTSGPDTQYF
cdr3_nt: TGTGCCAGCAGCTGGGGGACTAGCGGACCCGATACGCAGTATTTT

j_call: TRBJ2-1
d_call: .
v_call: TRBV21-1
clone_size: .
cdr3_aa: CASSKGGGQGEQFF
cdr3_nt: TGTGCCAGCAGCAAAGGCGGGGGGCAGGGTGAGCAGTTCTTC

j_call: TRBJ2-7
d_call: .
v_call: TRBV13
clone_size: .
cdr3_aa: CASSQSGSEQYF
cdr3_nt: TGTGCCAGCAGCCAGTCAGGGAGCGAGCAGTACTTC

j_call: TRBJ1-1
d_call: .
v_call: TRBV27
clone_size: few
cdr3_aa: CASSFRTARSTEAFF
cdr3_nt: TGTGCCAGCAGTTTTCGCACGGCCCGGAGCACTGAAGCTTTCTTT